This T cell receptor (beta chain) was recorded in a study of T cells in women clearing cervical HPV infection. Overall study context: Blood came at first lesion visit for cases, post-clearance for controls. Study-wide results and caveats: Repertoire richness, not evenness, was significantly elevated in CIN3+ cases versus controls. Richness plus V gene abundances separated cases from controls with AUC approximately 0.78.

A word on this clone: Antigen specificity is unknown. Read data end 3 residues before the CDR3 end; the end is taken from the germline J gene.

The V end was cut by 7 bases, the J end by 6 bases, with 15 bases between. The CDR3 is 12 residues long. Germline-derived CDR1 and CDR2 are SQVTM and ANQGSEA. The table came from immunoSEQ multiplex PCR; TCRdb's copy has only in-frame clones and leaves some out. The clone table shows tens of thousands of clones, with the ten largest holding under 8%. This receptor was taken from a woman between 18 and 69 years old with a cervical HPV16 infection that either progressed to CIN3+ or cleared (not recorded which). The chain carries TRBV29-1 and TRBJ1-1; a possible D gene is TRBD1 (5 bases). The specimen sequenced was blood buffy coat. Partial CDR3 DNA: TGCAGCGCGACCTCAGGGAGCCCTGAA. This gives the protein CSATSGSPE. The full-length CDR3 reads as CSATSGSPEAFF.